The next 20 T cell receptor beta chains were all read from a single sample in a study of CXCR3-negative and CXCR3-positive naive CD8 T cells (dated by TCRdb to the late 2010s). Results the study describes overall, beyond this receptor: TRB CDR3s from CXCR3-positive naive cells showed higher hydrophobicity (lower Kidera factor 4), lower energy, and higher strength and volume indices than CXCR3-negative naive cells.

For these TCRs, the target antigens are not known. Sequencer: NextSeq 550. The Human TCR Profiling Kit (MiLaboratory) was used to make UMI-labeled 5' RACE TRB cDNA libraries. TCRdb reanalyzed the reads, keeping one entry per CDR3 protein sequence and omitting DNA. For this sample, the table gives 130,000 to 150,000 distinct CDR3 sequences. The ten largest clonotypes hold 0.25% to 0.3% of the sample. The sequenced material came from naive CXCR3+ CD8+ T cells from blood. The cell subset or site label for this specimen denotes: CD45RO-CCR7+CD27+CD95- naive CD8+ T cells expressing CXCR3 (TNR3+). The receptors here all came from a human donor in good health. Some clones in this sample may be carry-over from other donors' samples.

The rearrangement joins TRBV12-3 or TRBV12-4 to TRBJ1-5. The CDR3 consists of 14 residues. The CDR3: CASSLVGNNQPQHF.

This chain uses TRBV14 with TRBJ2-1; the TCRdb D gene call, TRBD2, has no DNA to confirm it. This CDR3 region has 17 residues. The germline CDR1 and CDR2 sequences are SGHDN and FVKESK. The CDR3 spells CASSQELLALDPHEQFF.

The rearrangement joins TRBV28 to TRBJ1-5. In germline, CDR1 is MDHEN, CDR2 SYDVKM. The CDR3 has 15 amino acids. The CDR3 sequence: CASSFLGTSNQPQHF.

The CDR3: CASSQGFGTGLMNEQFF. The chain couples TRBV3-1 to TRBJ2-1; TCRdb calls TRBD1, which cannot be checked without DNA. CDR1 and CDR2 from the germline V gene are LGHDT and YNNKEL (reference sequence). This CDR3 has 17 amino acids.

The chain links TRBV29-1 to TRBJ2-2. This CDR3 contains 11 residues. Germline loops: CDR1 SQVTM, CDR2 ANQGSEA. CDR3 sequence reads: CSVERGGELFF.

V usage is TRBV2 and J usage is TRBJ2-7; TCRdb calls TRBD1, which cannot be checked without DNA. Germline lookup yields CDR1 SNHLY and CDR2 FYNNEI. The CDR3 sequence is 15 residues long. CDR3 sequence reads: CASSPVGAGTYEQYF.

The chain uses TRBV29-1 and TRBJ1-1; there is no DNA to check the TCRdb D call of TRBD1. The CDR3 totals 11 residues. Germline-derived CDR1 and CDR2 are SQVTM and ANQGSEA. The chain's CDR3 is CSVSGAAPAFF.

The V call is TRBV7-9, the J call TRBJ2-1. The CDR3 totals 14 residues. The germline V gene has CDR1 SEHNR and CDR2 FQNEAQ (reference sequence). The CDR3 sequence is CASSLGGLYNEQFF.

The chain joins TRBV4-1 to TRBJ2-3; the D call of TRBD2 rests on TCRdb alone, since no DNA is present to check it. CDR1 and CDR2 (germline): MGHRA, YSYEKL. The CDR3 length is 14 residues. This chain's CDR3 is CASSQAVGEDTQYF.

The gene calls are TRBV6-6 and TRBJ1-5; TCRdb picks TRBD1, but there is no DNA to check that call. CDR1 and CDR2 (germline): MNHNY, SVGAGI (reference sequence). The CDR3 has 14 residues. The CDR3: CASVGTDSNQPQHF.

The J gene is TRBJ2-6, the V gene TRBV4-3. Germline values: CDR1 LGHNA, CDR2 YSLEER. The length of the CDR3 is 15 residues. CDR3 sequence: CASSQDSSGANVLTF.

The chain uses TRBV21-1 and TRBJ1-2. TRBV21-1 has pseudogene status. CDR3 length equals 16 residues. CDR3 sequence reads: CASSKGRNPLVYGYSF.

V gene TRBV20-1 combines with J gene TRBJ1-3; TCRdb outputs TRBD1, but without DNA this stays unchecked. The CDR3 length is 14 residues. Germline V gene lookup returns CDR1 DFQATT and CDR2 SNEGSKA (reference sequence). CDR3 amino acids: CSASMAGHGNTIYF.

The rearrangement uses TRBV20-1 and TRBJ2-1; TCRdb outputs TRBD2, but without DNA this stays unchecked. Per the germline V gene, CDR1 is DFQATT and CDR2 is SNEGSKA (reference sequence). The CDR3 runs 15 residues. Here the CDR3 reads CSARDSEGLNNEQFF.

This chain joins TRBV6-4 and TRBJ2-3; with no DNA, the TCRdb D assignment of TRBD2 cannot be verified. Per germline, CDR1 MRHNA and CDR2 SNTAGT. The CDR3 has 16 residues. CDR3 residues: CASSDSTSGGADTQYF.

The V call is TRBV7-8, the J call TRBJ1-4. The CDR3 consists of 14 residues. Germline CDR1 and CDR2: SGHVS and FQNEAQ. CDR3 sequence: CASSLGGMDEKLFF.

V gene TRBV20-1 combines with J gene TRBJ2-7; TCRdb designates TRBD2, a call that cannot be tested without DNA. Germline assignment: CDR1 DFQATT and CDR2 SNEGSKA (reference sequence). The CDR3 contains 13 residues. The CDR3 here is CSARDDLAAEQYF.

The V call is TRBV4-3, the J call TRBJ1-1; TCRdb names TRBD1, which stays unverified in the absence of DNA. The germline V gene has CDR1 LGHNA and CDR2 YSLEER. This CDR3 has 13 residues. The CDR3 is CASSQDRDREAFF.

The CDR3 is CASTGLAGATGELFF. The chain employs TRBV19 and TRBJ2-2; TCRdb gives TRBD2 as the D gene, but with no DNA this cannot be confirmed. CDR1 is LNHDA, CDR2 SQIVND, per germline (reference sequence). The CDR3 extends over 15 amino acids.

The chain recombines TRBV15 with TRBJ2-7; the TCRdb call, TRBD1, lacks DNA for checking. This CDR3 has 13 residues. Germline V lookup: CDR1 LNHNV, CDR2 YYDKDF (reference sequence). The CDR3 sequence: CATSREVGREQYF.